This TCR beta chain stems from a study of blood T cell repertoires in COVID-19 (dated by TCRdb to 2018 to 2020). Describing the broader study: Samples from collaborators originated in the United States, Italy and Spain and spanned both the acute and convalescent phases of COVID-19. Nearly every sample came with metadata listing a de-identified subject ID, COVID-19 status, age in years and sex. A freely available public database, intended as a resource for researchers studying the immune response to SARS-CoV-2, is where the repertoires were released. Deeply sampled blood TCRbeta repertoires from subjects exposed to, actively infected with, or recovered from COVID-19 were included in the dataset. Where HLA class I and class II types were available, the types were taken from metadata supplied by the sample provider, not from assay-based typing. The prospective study material was composed of cDNA or gDNA derived from T cells, B-cell-depleted T cells, or PBMCs. The samples were drawn from two sources: the first 160 participants of the ongoing ImmuneRACE study, and 1,254 subjects contributed by 6 global collaborators. Broader findings and caveats from the paper: Clinical and demographic metadata were provided uncurated, with the amount varying by source and participant.

Collaborating institutions collected whole blood in K2EDTA tubes following their own protocols. Collaborator samples were shipped for TCRbeta analysis as frozen whole blood, isolated PBMCs, or DNA extracted from either sample type. This clone was observed once. It lacks a known antigen. No much larger clone exists at a distance of one base, and base qualities are not known. The immunoSEQ Assay, a bias-controlled multiplex PCR, was used to amplify TCRbeta CDR3 regions from genomic DNA. The authors' pipeline ran thus. The number of nucleated cells in each sample was estimated from the amplification of reference gene primers within the assay. Sequence reads were collapsed and filtered to measure the absolute abundance of every unique TCRbeta CDR3 rearrangement. For each sample, productive Simpson clonality was calculated by taking the square root of Simpson's diversity index across productive rearrangements. Not all clones reach the TCRdb copy of this immuneACCESS table, which keeps in-frame sequences only. Checked studies attribute under half of the gap to unresolved V genes and leave the rest unexplained. V and J calls plus clone size are reproduced from that table; the DNA served to infer D and trimming. This sample gives about 400,000 clones in total; about 88% of them show up just once. Of the sample, about 2.9% falls within the top ten clones.

The germline V gene provides CDR1 MGHRA and CDR2 YSYEKL. The CDR3 runs 17 residues from the cysteine to the phenylalanine. Only the CDR3 portion is preserved as DNA: 51 bases, with reading frame beginning at the first base. Trimmed from V: 6 bases; trimmed from J: 0 bases; junction bases lacking a gene match: 9. The chain is assembled from TRBV4-1 and TRBJ2-3; 10 central bases correspond to TRBD2. Sequencing was done on a sample of peripheral blood. The clonotype comes from a human donor in a cohort sampled during active COVID-19. The nucleotide sequence is TGCGCCAGCAGATCTGTCGGGACTAGCGTTAGCACAGATACGCAGTATTTT. It is translated as CASRSVGTSVSTDTQYF.